This TCR beta chain appears in the sequencing data of a study of blood T cell repertoires in COVID-19. Data came from immunoSEQ multiplex PCR; TCRdb stores just in-frame clones and leaves some out. This table has 150,000 to 200,000 clones, roughly 77% appearing once. The table lists this clone with a count of one. Germline values: CDR1 WNHNN, CDR2 SYGVQD (reference sequence). Trimming took 3 bases from V and 3 from J, leaving 12 bases between them. CDR3 size: 14 residues. The material sequenced was peripheral blood. The genes are TRBV10-1 and TRBJ2-7; TRBD1 might be the D (6 bases). The TCR originated in a man in his sixties or seventies with active or convalescent COVID-19. The CDR3 protein is CASSEDRRFYEQYF. As DNA, the CDR3 is TGCGCCAGCAGTGAAGACAGGAGATTCTACGAGCAGTACTTC.